This TCR beta chain derives from a study of human T cells and chemical hapten exposure. On the study more broadly: Patients were given diphenylcyclopropenone on the scalp weekly across the roughly 25-week study. General study findings and limits: Those TCRs sitting above 1 in 1000 frequency stayed the same with DPC sensitization.

Unique molecular identifiers were attached to individual cDNA molecules within the library. MiXCR, applied by TCRdb to the RACE reads, yields one record per CDR3 protein. The sample shows roughly 64,000 distinct CDR3 sequences, 11% of them seen only once. In its sample, this clonotype was seen a few times. Its antigen is unidentified. Germline assignment: CDR1 MNHEY and CDR2 SVGEGT. Trimming left V 0 bases short and J 0 bases short, with 24 bases between. This CDR3 spans 22 amino acids. Time point indicated: pre-sensitization, week 0. Treatment in this sample: therapeutic diphenylcyclopropenone sensitization with weekly scalp DPC.

The receptor's source is a woman aged 40 to 50 with alopecia areata. Some clones in this sample may be carry-over from other donors' samples. J is TRBJ1-6 and V is TRBV6-2 or TRBV6-3, with a tentative D call TRBD1 (5 bases). Sequencing was performed on whole blood, taken in connection with sensitization to the hapten diphenylcyclopropenone (DPC). The CDR3 spells CASSYSSFPDSLQSSYNSPLHF. The CDR3 nucleotides are TGTGCCAGCAGTTACTCGAGTTTCCCCGACAGCCTCCAGAGCTCCTATAATTCACCCCTCCACTTT.